This TCR beta chain comes out of a study of blood T cell repertoires in COVID-19. This CDR3 is built from 13 residues. The V end was cut by 4 bases, the J end by 2 bases, with 8 bases between. Germline V gives CDR1 SGHNT, CDR2 YENEEA. Repertoires were generated with immunoSEQ multiplex PCR, while TCRdb's copy carries only in-frame clones and drops some. The table has approximately 170,000 clones, roughly 90% seen once. Sequencing was carried out using peripheral blood. This chain links TRBV11-3 with TRBJ1-1; D call uncertain. The sequence was collected from a woman in her 70s with acute or convalescent COVID-19. The chain's CDR3 is CASSSGLNTEAFF. CDR3 coding DNA: TGTGCCAGCAGCTCCGGTCTCAACACTGAAGCTTTCTTT.